Sequencing of this T cell receptor (beta chain) was carried out in a study of CD4+ T cells in melanoma. This clone was counted between two and nine times. The CDR3 totals 16 residues. The V end was cut by 0 bases, the J end by 6 bases, with 17 bases between. Germline CDR1 and CDR2: LGHNA and YNFKEQ. Sequencing used immunoSEQ multiplex PCR; TCRdb keeps in-frame clones, though not all of them. Among some 7,100 clones listed, 52% were seen once. The clonotype comes from a human donor with melanoma. The sample was cells from a culture (not recorded whether cultured in vitro). V gene TRBV4-2 combines with J gene TRBJ1-2, with D tentatively TRBD1 (6 bases). The CDR3 region has the DNA TGTGCCAGCAGCCAAGATATCCGGGACACACGTCATGGCTACACCTTC. Protein sequence: CASSQDIRDTRHGYTF.